Listed here is a single T cell receptor (beta chain). The specificity of this receptor is unknown. No clone much larger than this one lies a single base away; base qualities are absent. The entry originates in a study of shared clonotypes between healthy human individuals (TCRdb year 2020). For context, the study as a whole: A couple of women and a few men aged 18 to 49 years were included in the cohort. Between about 0.8 and 9 billion PBMCs per donor were obtained by leukapheresis. To estimate repertoire size and how much clonotype sharing occurs between individuals, the study deeply sequenced the blood TCR repertoires of 5 or 6 healthy adults. Different laboratories and diverse techniques were used to prepare libraries and sequence TCR repertoires, to increase sequencing depth and limit assay-specific biases. For each donor, CD4 naive and CD4 memory were each run on three plates, CD8 naive on two plates, and CD8 memory on one plate.

Using the deep immunoSEQ assay, TCR CDR3 regions were amplified from genomic DNA by multiplex PCR. For each cell subset, the extracted genomic DNA was distributed evenly across all wells of several immunoSEQ 96-well plates, and each plate served as one replicate. Each replicate PCR for sorted subsets received about 220 ng genomic DNA, equal to about 30,000 T cell genomes. Purified libraries were measured with a Qubit 3.0 fluorometer, size-checked on a Bioanalyzer 2100, and measured again with the KAPA Library Quantification kit. A separate single-read 150-cycle Illumina NextSeq 550 flow cell was used to sequence each immunoSEQ 96-well plate. Concerning the study's data processing: Because the immunoSEQ output included only junctional sequences and no quality scores, the filtering could not be the same as the filtering used for full-length reads. Sequences were annotated with PyIR, a Python wrapper for IgBLAST v1.9, using IMGT germline references to assign V/J genes and CDR3. Reads were filtered out if the reads had weak V/J assignments (E-value above 1e-6), no CDR3, stop codons, out-of-frame junctions, or ambiguous translated residues. A V3J clonotype was defined by an identical inferred V gene, J gene, and CDR3 amino acid sequence. To compute the percentage overlap between repertoires, the number of shared unique clonotypes was divided by the size of the smaller repertoire. Three approaches were used to assess repertoire richness: RTK rarefaction, the Chao1 estimator, and Recon v2.1 estimates of unobserved clonotypes. For all TCRbeta clonotypes obtained by the gDNA method from a handful of donors, generation probabilities were computed with OLGA. TCRdb mirrors the immuneACCESS table, restricted to in-frame sequences. Some clones are absent from its copies; in checked studies, under half trace to an unresolved V gene, and the reason for the others is unknown. The DNA gave D and trimming, while V, J and clone size come from that table. The sample has more than 400,000 clones on record, roughly 95% of them singletons. The leading ten clones occupy around 0.066% of the sample.

According to the germline V gene, CDR1 reads MGHRA and CDR2 reads YSYEKL. The V end loses 5 bases and the J end loses 0 bases, and a stretch of 8 bases separates them. The CDR3 measures 14 amino acids from cysteine to phenylalanine. Of the read, only the CDR3 DNA is kept; its 42 bases are in frame from base 1. What the work shows at the level of the full study, not this receptor alone: Sampling was restricted to blood, and TCR repertoires in tissue are likely to differ from TCR repertoires in blood. Rarefaction of sorted-subset datasets indicated incomplete sequencing despite the large sequencing depth. Based on pairwise subsampling, the degree of clonotype sharing among donors was expected to be affected by sequencing depth. Larger estimated clonotype richness was generally found for naive subsets than for memory subsets. Clonotypes shared by all four sorted-subset donors showed higher generation probabilities than non-shared clonotypes. The small number of donors limited the genetic and exposure-history diversity represented. Sharing across several donors was observed for 5% to 6.5% of naive CD4, under 4% of naive CD8, 2% to 2.5% of memory CD4, and about 0.38% of memory CD8 clonotypes.

The donors were healthy, HIV-negative adults who had no recently reported acute infections or vaccinations. Only Caucasian adults living in Nashville, Tennessee, USA were represented among the donors. Magnetic negative selection was used to enrich CD4+ T cells, after which naive cells were positively selected on CD45RA and the negative fraction became the memory subset. Blood was obtained by leukapheresis, after which PBMCs were separated by Ficoll-Histopaque density gradient centrifugation and cryopreserved in liquid nitrogen vapor phase. Purity and quantity of every magnetically sorted T cell population were checked by analytical flow cytometry. Genomic DNA was isolated from each sorted fraction and quantified by UV absorbance on a Nanodrop 2000c.

The material sequenced was naive CD4+ T cells sorted from blood. This specimen's cell subset or site label, per the study, means: CD45RA+ positively selected. The source is a woman in her 30s in good health. The rearranged segments are TRBV4-1 and TRBJ1-5; no confident D gene assignment can be made. At the DNA level, the sequence is TGCGCCAGCAGCGGGCAGAATAGCAATCAGCCCCAGCATTTT. This translates into CASSGQNSNQPQHF.